The T cell receptor beta chain described here comes from a study of technical replicates of blood from a handful of donors. Germline V gene lookup returns CDR1 LNHDA and CDR2 SQIVND (reference sequence). V was pared by 4 bases and J by 14 bases, with 7 bases of the junction left unmatched. The CDR3 is made up of 12 amino acids. The table came from immunoSEQ multiplex PCR; TCRdb's copy has only in-frame clones and leaves some out. The sample carries 80,000 to 100,000 clones, approximately 90% recorded once. Input material: T cells isolated from PBMCs. The sequence was collected from a human donor in good health. The J gene is TRBJ2-1, the V gene TRBV19, with 8 nucleotides matching TRBD1. The CDR3 sequence is CASSSPGQGEFF. The CDR3 DNA reads TGTGCCAGTAGTAGTCCAGGACAGGGTGAGTTCTTC.